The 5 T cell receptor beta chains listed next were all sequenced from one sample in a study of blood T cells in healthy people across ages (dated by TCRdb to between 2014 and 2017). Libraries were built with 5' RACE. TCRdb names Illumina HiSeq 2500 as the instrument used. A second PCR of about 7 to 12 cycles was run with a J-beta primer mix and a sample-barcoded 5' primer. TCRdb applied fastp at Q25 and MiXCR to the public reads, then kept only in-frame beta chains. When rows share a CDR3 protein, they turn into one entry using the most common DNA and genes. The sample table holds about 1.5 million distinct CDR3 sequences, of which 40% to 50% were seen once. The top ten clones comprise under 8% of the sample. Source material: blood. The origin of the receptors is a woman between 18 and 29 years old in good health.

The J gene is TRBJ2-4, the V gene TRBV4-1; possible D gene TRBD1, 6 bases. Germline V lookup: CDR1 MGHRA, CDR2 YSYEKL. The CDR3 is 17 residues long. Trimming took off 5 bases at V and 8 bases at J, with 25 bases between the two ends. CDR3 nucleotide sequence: TGCGCCAGCAGCGAACCCCCAGGAAGGCAGGGGTGGGACATTCAGTACTTC. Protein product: CASSEPPGRQGWDIQYF.

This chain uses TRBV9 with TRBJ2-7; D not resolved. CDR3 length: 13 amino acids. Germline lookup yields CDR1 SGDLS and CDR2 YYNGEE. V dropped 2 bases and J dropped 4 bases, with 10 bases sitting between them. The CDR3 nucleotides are TGTGCCAGCAGCGTTGCGGTCGGGTACGAGCAGTACTTC. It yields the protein CASSVAVGYEQYF.

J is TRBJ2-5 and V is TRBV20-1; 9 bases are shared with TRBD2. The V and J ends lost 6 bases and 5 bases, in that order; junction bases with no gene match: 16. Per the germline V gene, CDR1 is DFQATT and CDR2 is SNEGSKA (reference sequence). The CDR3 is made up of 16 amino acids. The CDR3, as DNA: TGCAGTGCCCCCCGCCGGGAGCGACTAGCGGTGGAGACCCAGTACTTC. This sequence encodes CSAPRRERLAVETQYF.

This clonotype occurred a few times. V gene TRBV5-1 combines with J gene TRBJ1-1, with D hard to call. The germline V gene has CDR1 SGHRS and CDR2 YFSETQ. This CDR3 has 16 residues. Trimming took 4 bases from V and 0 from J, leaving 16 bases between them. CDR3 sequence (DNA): TGCGCCAGCAGCCTCCGTGGGCCTAGGATGAACACTGAAGCTTTCTTT. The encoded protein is CASSLRGPRMNTEAFF.

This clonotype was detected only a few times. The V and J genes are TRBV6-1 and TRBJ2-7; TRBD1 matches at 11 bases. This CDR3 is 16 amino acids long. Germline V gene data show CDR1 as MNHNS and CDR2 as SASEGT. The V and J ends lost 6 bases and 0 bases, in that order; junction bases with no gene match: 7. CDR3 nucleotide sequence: TGTGCCAGCAGGAGAGGACAGGGGGCCCTCTCCTACGAGCAGTACTTC. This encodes CASRRGQGALSYEQYF.